This T cell receptor (beta chain) is drawn from a study of cytomegalovirus exposure and HLA in healthy donors. Across the whole study: Among 150 million to 200 million T cells, an earlier analysis found roughly 100 million unique TCR beta sequences.

CDR3 length equals 14 residues. Germline-derived CDR1 and CDR2 are SGHKS and YYEKEE (reference sequence). With 4 bases removed from V and 3 bases from J, the gap between germline ends came to 13 bases. Primers for the PCR totalled 60 Vbeta and 13 Jbeta. The protocol was immunoSEQ multiplex PCR, while the TCRdb copy is restricted to in-frame clones and leaves out a portion. The sample records about 130,000 clones, approximately 8.7% being singletons. Sequencing was done on a sample of PBMCs. The source is a man aged 40-55 years in good health and CMV-seronegative. The chain recombines TRBV5-5 with TRBJ2-5; D might be TRBD2 (5 bases). Here the CDR3 DNA reads TGTGCCAGCAGCCGGCTGGGGAGTGAAGAGACCCAGTACTTC. Residues: CASSRLGSEETQYF.